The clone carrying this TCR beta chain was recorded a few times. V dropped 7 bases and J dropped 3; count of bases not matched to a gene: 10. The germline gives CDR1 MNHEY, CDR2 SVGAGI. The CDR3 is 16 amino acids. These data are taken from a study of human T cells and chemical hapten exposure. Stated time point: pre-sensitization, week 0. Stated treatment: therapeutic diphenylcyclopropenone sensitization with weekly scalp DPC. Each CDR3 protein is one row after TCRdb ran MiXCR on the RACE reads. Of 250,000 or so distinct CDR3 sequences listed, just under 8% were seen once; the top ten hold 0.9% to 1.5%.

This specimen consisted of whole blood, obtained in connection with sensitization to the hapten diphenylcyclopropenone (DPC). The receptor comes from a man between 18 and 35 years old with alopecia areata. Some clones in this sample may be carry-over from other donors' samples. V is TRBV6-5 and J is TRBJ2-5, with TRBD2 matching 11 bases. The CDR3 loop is CASIRVAGGLEETQYF. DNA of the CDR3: TGTGCCAGCATTCGAGTAGCGGGGGGGCTGGAAGAGACCCAGTACTTC.